This T cell receptor beta chain was observed in a study of CD8 T cells in ankylosing spondylitis. Scientists made TCR beta libraries using quantitative 5'-RACE with molecular barcodes. TCRdb redid the calling of the 5' RACE reads with MiXCR, one entry per CDR3 protein. The table shows roughly 150,000 distinct CDR3 sequences, with 6% to 8% occurring only once. This clonotype was observed many times. Source material: blood, either unsorted or a sorted T cell fraction (not recorded which). The TCR originated in a female donor with ankylosing spondylitis or in good health (not recorded which).

The DNA for the CDR3 is TGTGCCAGCAGCTTGACGAGCTCTGGGGCCAACGTCCTGACTTTC. Amino acid sequence: CASSLTSSGANVLTF. The chain carries TRBV5-6 and TRBJ2-6; no firm D call. Germline lookup yields CDR1 SGHDT and CDR2 YYEEEE. Trimming shortened V by 1 base and J by 0 bases, and 5 bases separated the two germline ends. The CDR3 is 15 amino acids. The full variable domain, rest sourced from reference TRBV5-6 and TRBJ2-6, is DAGVTQSPTHLIKTRGQQVTLRCSPKSGHDTVSWYQQALGQGPQFIFQYYEEEERQRGNFPDRFSGHQFPNYSSELNVNALLLGDSALYLCASSLTSSGANVLTFGAGSRLTVL.